The 19 T cell receptor beta chains reported below all come from one sample, sequenced in a study of T cells after somatic rescue of genetic block. Here immunoSEQ multiplex PCR was the method, and the copy in TCRdb shows in-frame clones only, minus some. The profile shows fewer than 150,000 clones, around nine tenths of them singletons. Sequencing used peripheral blood mononuclear cells (PBMCs). These receptor sequences come from a woman younger than 35.

The rearrangement joins TRBV11-3 to TRBJ2-7, with 10 nucleotides matching TRBD1. The CDR3 has 19 amino acids. V lost 0 bases and J lost 4; bases outside the gene matches: 15. Germline CDR1 and CDR2: SGHNT and YENEEA. This chain's CDR3 is CASSLDGTGVIGTHYEQYF. DNA of the CDR3: TGTGCCAGCAGCTTAGATGGGACAGGGGTAATCGGGACCCATTACGAGCAGTACTTC.

The chain carries TRBV7-9 and TRBJ1-2, with a possible D match to TRBD1 (6 bases). The CDR3 runs to 17 residues. Trimming left V 1 base short and J 0 bases short, with 15 bases between. Germline V gene data show CDR1 as SEHNR and CDR2 as FQNEAQ (reference sequence). CDR3 bases: TGTGCCAGCAGCTTAGGATGGGGGGCTGAGTCTAACTATGGCTACACCTTC. Residues: CASSLGWGAESNYGYTF.

Only one count was recorded for this clone. This chain joins TRBV6-5 and TRBJ1-1; TRBD1 matches 9 bases. This CDR3 has 15 amino acids. Unmatched junction bases numbered 9, after V lost 6 bases and J lost 4 bases. In germline, CDR1 is MNHEY, CDR2 SVGAGI. The CDR3 bases are TGTGCCAGCAGCGCACGGACAGGGGATCGCACTGAAGCTTTCTTT. Protein product: CASSARTGDRTEAFF.

This chain uses TRBV7-2 with TRBJ1-3; tentative D call: TRBD1 (6 bases). Germline V lookup: CDR1 SGHTA, CDR2 FQGNSA. Between the trimmed V and J ends, which lost 5 bases and 0 bases, there was a span of 11 bases. CDR3 size: 15 residues. In DNA form, the CDR3 reads TGTGCCAGCAGCCCGACGGGGGCCTCTGGAAACACCATATATTTT. Translation gives CASSPTGASGNTIYF.

This sequence joins TRBV7-2 and TRBJ2-1, with D perhaps TRBD1 (6 bases). The CDR3 has 13 amino acids. V dropped 8 bases and J dropped 6 bases, with 14 bases sitting between them. Germline values: CDR1 SGHTA, CDR2 FQGNSA. The CDR3 here is CASSRQEANEQFF. CDR3 DNA: TGTGCCAGCTCCAGACAGGAGGCCAATGAGCAGTTCTTC.

The CDR3: CASSPRGGRAYEQYF. DNA of the CDR3: TGTGCCAGTTCACCTAGGGGGGGGCGCGCATACGAGCAGTACTTC. The J gene is TRBJ2-7, the V gene TRBV27; perhaps TRBD2 as D (7 bases). Germline CDR1 and CDR2: MNHEY and SMNVEV (reference sequence). CDR3 length: 15 amino acids. Trimming pared 9 bases from V and 4 bases from J, leaving 22 bases between.

The chain carries TRBV6-1 and TRBJ1-4; TRBD1 is a possible D gene (5 bases). The CDR3 spans 15 residues. Germline values: CDR1 MNHNS, CDR2 SASEGT. Trimming cost V 6 bases and J 4 bases, with 15 bases left between them. This CDR3 reads CASRYTTAGNEKLFF. In nucleotides, the CDR3 is TGTGCCAGCAGATATACGACAGCTGGTAATGAAAAACTGTTTTTT.

The chain couples TRBV7-9 to TRBJ2-7; D ambiguous. Trimming stripped 4 bases from V and 2 bases from J, with 12 bases between. The CDR3 is 14 residues long. From germline, CDR1 is SEHNR and CDR2 FQNEAQ (reference sequence). The DNA of the CDR3 is TGTGCCAGCAGCTACCAGGACGGCCCCTACGAGCAGTACTTC. This translates into CASSYQDGPYEQYF. The variable domain in full, completed from reference TRBV7-9 and TRBJ2-7, reads DTGVSQNPRHKITKRGQNVTFRCDPISEHNRLYWYRQTLGQGPEFLTYFQNEAQLEKSRLLSDRFSAERPKGSFSTLEIQRTEQGDSAMYLCASSYQDGPYEQYFGPGTRLTVT.

This clone has more than one count but fewer than ten. This chain connects TRBV10-3 to TRBJ1-1; TRBD1 agrees at 8 bases. Trimming took 10 bases from V and 5 from J; bases not matched to a gene: 9. This CDR3 region has 13 residues. From germline, CDR1 is ENHRY and CDR2 SYGVKD. The CDR3: CATTGQGTTEAFF. CDR3 DNA sequence: TGTGCCACTACTGGACAGGGAACAACTGAAGCTTTCTTT.

The chain carries TRBV19 and TRBJ1-1; no definite D call. This CDR3 has 16 residues. Germline CDR1 is LNHDA and CDR2 is SQIVND (reference sequence). With 1 base removed from V and 0 bases from J, the gap between germline ends came to 12 bases. The chain's CDR3 is CASSIGVSPMNTEAFF. CDR3 DNA sequence: TGTGCCAGTAGTATAGGGGTCAGCCCCATGAACACTGAAGCTTTCTTT.

V gene TRBV5-6 combines with J gene TRBJ1-2; the D gene is possibly TRBD1 (6 bases). Germline V gives CDR1 SGHDT, CDR2 YYEEEE. V gave up 4 bases and J gave up 8 bases, with 18 bases separating them. This CDR3 region has 14 residues. The CDR3 DNA reads TGTGCCAGCAGCCCGGGGGGGGGCATAGTAGGCTACACCTTC. Protein sequence: CASSPGGGIVGYTF.

This clone was seen only a few times. This chain joins TRBV7-2 and TRBJ1-1, with D hard to call. Germline loops: CDR1 SGHTA, CDR2 FQGNSA. The CDR3 loop spans 13 amino acids. V gave up 5 bases and J gave up 3 bases, with 10 bases separating them. The CDR3 DNA sequence: TGTGCCAGCAGCCGCGAGTTGTACACTGAAGCTTTCTTT. Its protein is CASSRELYTEAFF.

The chain carries TRBV7-2 and TRBJ2-1; perhaps TRBD2 as D (6 bases). Germline CDR1 is SGHTA and CDR2 is FQGNSA. V lost 5 bases and J lost 0, with 20 bases in between. This CDR3 contains 18 residues. The CDR3 protein is CASSNSGLATHSYNEQFF. The CDR3 DNA reads TGTGCCAGCAGCAACTCGGGACTCGCAACCCACTCCTACAATGAGCAGTTCTTC.

V usage is TRBV4-2 and J usage is TRBJ2-2, with 8 nucleotides matching TRBD2. The CDR3 consists of 16 residues. Germline assignment: CDR1 LGHNA and CDR2 YNFKEQ. The V segment lost 1 base and the J segment 7 bases; nucleotides outside the gene matches: 8. For the CDR3, the DNA is TGTGCCAGCAGCCAAGGGGGTGGTAGCGGGGTCGGGGAGCTGTTTTTT. Residues: CASSQGGGSGVGELFF.

V usage is TRBV23-1 and J usage is TRBJ2-5; D not resolved. TRBV23-1 is reported as an ORF; its role is uncertain. V dropped 4 bases and J dropped 6 bases, with 12 bases sitting between them. This CDR3 contains 13 residues. The CDR3 DNA sequence: TGCGCCAGCAGTCCCCGGTGGTTAAAGACCCAGTACTTC. Translated, it gives CASSPRWLKTQYF.

V gene TRBV6-6 combines with J gene TRBJ1-4; D uncertain. V gave up 0 bases and J gave up 8 bases, with 7 bases separating them. The CDR3 loop spans 13 amino acids. Germline CDR1 reads MNHNY; CDR2 reads SVGAGI (reference sequence). The CDR3 loop reads CASSYSEGEKLFF. CDR3 sequence (DNA): TGTGCCAGCAGTTACTCGGAAGGGGAAAAACTGTTTTTT.

The CDR3 DNA sequence: TGTGCCAGCAGCTCAGGACAACCGGATCAGCCCCAGCATTTT. As protein: CASSSGQPDQPQHF. The V gene is TRBV7-6, the J gene TRBJ1-5; possible D gene TRBD1, 5 bases. Germline V gives CDR1 SGHVS, CDR2 FNYEAQ. V lost 4 bases to trimming and J lost 5 bases, with 12 bases between them. The CDR3 sequence is 14 residues long.

This chain links TRBV5-1 with TRBJ2-3; TRBD2 aligns across 11 bases. The J segment lost 1 base and the V segment lost 3 bases, leaving 7 bases of the junction unmatched. This CDR3 comprises 17 residues. Per germline, CDR1 SGHRS and CDR2 YFSETQ. CDR3: CASSSATSGGCTDTQYF. The CDR3 coding sequence is TGCGCCAGCAGCTCCGCTACTAGCGGGGGCTGCACAGATACGCAGTATTTT.

This chain links TRBV6-6 with TRBJ2-1; the D is unclear. The V and J ends lost 4 bases and 1 base respectively, with 11 bases between them. This CDR3 has 15 residues. In germline, CDR1 is MNHNY, CDR2 SVGAGI (reference sequence). CDR3 amino acids: CASSSSVVSYNEQFF. The CDR3 DNA follows: TGTGCCAGCAGTTCCTCAGTAGTTTCCTACAATGAGCAGTTCTTC.